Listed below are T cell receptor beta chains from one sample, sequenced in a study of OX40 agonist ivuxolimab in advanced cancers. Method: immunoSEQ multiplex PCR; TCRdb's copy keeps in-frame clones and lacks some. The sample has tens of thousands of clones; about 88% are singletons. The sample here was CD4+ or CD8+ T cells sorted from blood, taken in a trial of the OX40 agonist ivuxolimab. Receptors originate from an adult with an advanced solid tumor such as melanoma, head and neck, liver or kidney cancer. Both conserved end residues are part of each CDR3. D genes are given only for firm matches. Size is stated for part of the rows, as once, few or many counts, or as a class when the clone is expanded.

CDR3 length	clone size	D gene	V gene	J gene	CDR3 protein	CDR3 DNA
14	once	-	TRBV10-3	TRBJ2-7	CAIRPGTQPYEQYF	TGTGCCATCAGACCCGGGACTCAACCCTACGAGCAGTACTTC
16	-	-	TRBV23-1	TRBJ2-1	CASSQSRAGAPNEQFF	TGCGCCAGCAGTCAATCGAGGGCAGGCGCCCCCAATGAGCAGTTCTTC
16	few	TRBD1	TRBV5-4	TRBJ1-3	CASSPGQGYSGNTIYF	TGTGCCAGCAGCCCTGGACAGGGTTACTCTGGAAACACCATATATTTT
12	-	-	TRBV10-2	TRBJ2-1	CASSDGGYEQFF	TGCGCCAGCAGTGATGGCGGGTATGAGCAGTTCTTC
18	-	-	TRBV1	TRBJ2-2	CTSSPSCRSGTSFGELFF	TGCACCAGCAGCCCCAGCTGTAGGTCGGGGACTAGTTTCGGGGAGCTGTTTTTT
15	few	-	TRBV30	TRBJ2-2	CAWSVTGEGTGELFF	TGTGCCTGGAGTGTAACGGGAGAGGGTACCGGGGAGCTGTTTTTT
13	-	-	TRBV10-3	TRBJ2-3	CAISEIQGGTQYF	TGTGCCATCAGTGAGATACAGGGAGGTACGCAGTATTTT
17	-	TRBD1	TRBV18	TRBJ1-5	CASSPTSTGAGNQPQHF	TGTGCCAGCTCACCAACCTCGACAGGGGCTGGGAATCAGCCCCAGCATTTT
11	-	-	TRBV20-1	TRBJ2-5	CSARLLETQYF	TGCAGTGCTAGATTGCTAGAGACCCAGTACTTC
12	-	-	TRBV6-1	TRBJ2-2	CASSVNTGELFF	TGTGCCAGCAGTGTAAACACCGGGGAGCTGTTTTTT
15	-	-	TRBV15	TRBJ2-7	CATSRVASPPYEQYF	TGTGCCACCAGCAGAGTGGCGAGCCCACCCTACGAGCAGTACTTC
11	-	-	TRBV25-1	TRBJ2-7	CASSDLYEQYF	TGTGCCAGCAGTGATTTATACGAGCAGTACTTC
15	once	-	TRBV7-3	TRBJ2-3	CASSLLGIRTDTQYF	TGTGCCAGCAGCTTACTAGGGATCCGCACAGATACGCAGTATTTT
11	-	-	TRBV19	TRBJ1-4	CASRQGEKLFF	TGTGCCAGTAGACAGGGTGAAAAACTGTTTTTT
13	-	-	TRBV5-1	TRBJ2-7	CASSWDNSYEQYF	TGCGCCAGCAGCTGGGACAACTCCTACGAGCAGTACTTC
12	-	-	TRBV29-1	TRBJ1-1	CSVETGGTEAFF	TGCAGCGTTGAGACAGGTGGGACTGAAGCTTTCTTT
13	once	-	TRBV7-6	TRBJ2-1	CASSLYKGGEQFF	TGTGCCAGCAGCTTGTACAAGGGCGGGGAGCAGTTCTTC
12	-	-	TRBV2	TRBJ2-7	CASSAVSYEQYF	TGTGCCAGCAGCGCGGTATCCTACGAGCAGTACTTC
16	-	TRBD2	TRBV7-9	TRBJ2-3	CASSPLAGGQRDTQYF	TGTGCCAGCAGCCCACTAGCGGGAGGGCAAAGAGATACGCAGTATTTT
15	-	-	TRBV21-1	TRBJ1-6	CASSKVVADFSPLHF	TGTGCCAGCAGCAAAGTAGTGGCAGACTTTTCACCCCTCCACTTT
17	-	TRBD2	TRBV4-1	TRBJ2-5	CASSREGLAGGQETQYF	TGCGCCAGCAGCCGGGAGGGACTAGCGGGAGGACAAGAGACCCAGTACTTC
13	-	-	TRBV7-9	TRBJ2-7	CASSRDASYEQYF	TGTGCCAGCAGCAGGGACGCCTCCTACGAGCAGTACTTC
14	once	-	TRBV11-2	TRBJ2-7	CASSPLGGEKEQYF	TGTGCCAGCAGCCCGTTAGGGGGGGAGAAGGAGCAGTACTTC
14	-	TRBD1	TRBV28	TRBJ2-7	CASTRGGLVDEQYF	TGTGCCAGTACCCGAGGGGGCCTAGTGGACGAGCAGTACTTC
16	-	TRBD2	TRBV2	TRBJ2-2	CASSASGRGLTGELFF	TGTGCCAGCAGTGCTAGCGGGAGGGGTCTAACCGGGGAGCTGTTTTTT
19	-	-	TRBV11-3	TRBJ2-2	CASSLGGGFAGKNTGELFF	TGTGCCAGCAGCCTAGGTGGGGGTTTCGCGGGAAAGAACACCGGGGAGCTGTTTTTT
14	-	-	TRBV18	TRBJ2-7	CASSPQLSNREQYF	TGTGCCAGCTCACCACAGCTTAGTAATCGTGAGCAGTACTTC
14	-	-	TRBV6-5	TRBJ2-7	CASSYSDSTHEQYF	TGTGCCAGCAGTTACTCGGACAGTACCCACGAGCAGTACTTC
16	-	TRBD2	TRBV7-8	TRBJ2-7	CASSKVGGRGTYEQYF	TGTGCCAGCAGCAAAGTCGGCGGGAGAGGGACCTACGAGCAGTACTTC
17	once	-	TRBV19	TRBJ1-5	CASSIQPRTVSNQPQHF	TGTGCCAGTAGTATTCAACCCCGGACCGTGAGCAATCAGCCCCAGCATTTT
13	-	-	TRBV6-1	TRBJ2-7	CASTPTIPYEQYF	TGTGCCAGCACCCCGACTATTCCCTACGAGCAGTACTTC
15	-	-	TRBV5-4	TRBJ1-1	CASSLDARENTEAFF	TGTGCCAGCAGCTTGGACGCCAGAGAGAACACTGAAGCTTTCTTT
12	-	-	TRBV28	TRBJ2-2	CASKTNTGELFF	TGTGCCAGCAAAACGAACACCGGGGAGCTGTTTTTT
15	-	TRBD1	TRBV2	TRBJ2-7	CASNPTAGGDYEQYF	TGTGCCAGCAACCCGACGGCAGGGGGCGACTACGAGCAGTACTTC
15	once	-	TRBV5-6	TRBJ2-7	CASSFAGQSSYEQYF	TGTGCCAGCAGCTTTGCTGGGCAGAGCTCCTACGAGCAGTACTTC
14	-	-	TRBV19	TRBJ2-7	CASSIAWAVYEQYF	TGTGCCAGTAGTATCGCCTGGGCGGTTTACGAGCAGTACTTC
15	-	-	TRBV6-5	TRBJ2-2	CASSYFGPNTGELFF	TGTGCCAGCAGTTATTTTGGCCCTAACACCGGGGAGCTGTTTTTT
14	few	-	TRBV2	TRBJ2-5	CASSEGTTLRTQYF	TGTGCCAGCAGTGAGGGGACAACTTTAAGGACCCAGTACTTC
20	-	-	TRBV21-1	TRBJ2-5	CASSSSKKRGDRGRLEAQYF	TGTGCCAGCAGCTCAAGTAAAAAAAGGGGGGACAGGGGGCGCCTTGAGGCCCAGTACTTC
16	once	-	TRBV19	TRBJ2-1	CASSILTSPPYNEQFF	TGTGCCAGTAGTATCTTGACTAGTCCCCCCTACAATGAGCAGTTCTTC
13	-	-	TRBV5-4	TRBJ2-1	CASSLELLGARFF	TGTGCCAGCAGCTTGGAATTGCTGGGCGCCAGGTTCTTC
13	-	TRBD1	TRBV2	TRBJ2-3	CASRIDRGDTQYF	TGTGCCAGCAGAATTGACAGGGGAGATACGCAGTATTTT
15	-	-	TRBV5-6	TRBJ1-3	CASSAVGGSGNTIYF	TGTGCCAGCAGCGCCGTGGGGGGATCTGGAAACACCATATATTTT
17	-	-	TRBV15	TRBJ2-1	CATSRTSGPISYNEQFF	TGTGCCACCAGCAGAACCTCGGGACCGATCTCCTACAATGAGCAGTTCTTC
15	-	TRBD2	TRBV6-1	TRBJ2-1	CASNLAGSTYNEQFF	TGTGCCAGCAACCTAGCGGGATCTACGTACAATGAGCAGTTCTTC
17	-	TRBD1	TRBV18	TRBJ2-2	CASSQLQGATNTGELFF	TGTGCCAGCTCACAACTACAGGGGGCTACGAACACCGGGGAGCTGTTTTTT
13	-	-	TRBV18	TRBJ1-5	CASSLYRDQPQHF	TGTGCCAGCTCGCTCTACAGGGATCAGCCCCAGCATTTT
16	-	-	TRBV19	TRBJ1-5	CASREARRYSNQPQHF	TGTGCCAGCAGAGAGGCTCGGAGGTATAGCAATCAGCCCCAGCATTTT
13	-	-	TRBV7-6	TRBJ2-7	CASSPTFSYEQYF	TGTGCCAGCAGCCCCACATTTTCCTACGAGCAGTACTTC
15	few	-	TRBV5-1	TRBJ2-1	CASSLMTSKHNEQFF	TGCGCCAGCAGCTTGATGACTTCGAAGCACAATGAGCAGTTCTTC